These 3 T cell receptor beta chains share one sample of origin, sequenced in a study of T cell responses to AZD1222 COVID-19 vaccine. The table came from immunoSEQ multiplex PCR; TCRdb's copy has only in-frame clones and leaves some out. The sample has 110,000 to 150,000 clones, 92% seen once; the top ten hold about 3%. Material: peripheral blood, obtained on day 0 of AZD1222 vaccination. The receptors stem from an adult in good health.

The rearrangement uses TRBV5-1 and TRBJ2-5, with D hard to call. Germline V gene lookup returns CDR1 SGHRS and CDR2 YFSETQ. V lost 3 bases and J 2 bases, leaving 8 bases between the germline ends. The CDR3 is 13 residues long. CDR3 in DNA: TGCGCCAGCAGCTCTACACCTCAAGAGACCCAGTACTTC. Translated: CASSSTPQETQYF. The entire variable domain, with the rest obtained from reference TRBV5-1 and TRBJ2-5, is as follows: KAGVTQTPRYLIKTRGQQVTLSCSPISGHRSVSWYQQTPGQGLQFLFEYFSETQRNKGNFPGRFSGRQFSNSRSEMNVSTLELGDSALYLCASSSTPQETQYFGPGTRLLVL.

This clone was seen ten or more times. The chain is built from TRBV20-1 and TRBJ1-3; the match to TRBD1 covers 7 bases. The CDR3 covers 15 residues. The germline gives CDR1 DFQATT, CDR2 SNEGSKA (reference sequence). V was clipped by 3 bases and J by 4 bases; unmatched bases: 9. The CDR3 DNA sequence: TGCAGTGCTAGTAGGGACAGCGGAGCAGGAAACACCATATATTTT. Amino acids: CSASRDSGAGNTIYF.

The chain recombines TRBV5-4 with TRBJ1-4; D is uncertain. Germline loops: CDR1 SGHNT, CDR2 YYREEE (reference sequence). Between the trimmed V and J ends, which lost 5 bases and 9 bases, there was a span of 11 bases. The CDR3 totals 12 residues. The CDR3 is CASSPGGKKLFF. In nucleotides, the CDR3 is TGTGCCAGCAGTCCAGGCGGAAAAAAACTGTTTTTT.